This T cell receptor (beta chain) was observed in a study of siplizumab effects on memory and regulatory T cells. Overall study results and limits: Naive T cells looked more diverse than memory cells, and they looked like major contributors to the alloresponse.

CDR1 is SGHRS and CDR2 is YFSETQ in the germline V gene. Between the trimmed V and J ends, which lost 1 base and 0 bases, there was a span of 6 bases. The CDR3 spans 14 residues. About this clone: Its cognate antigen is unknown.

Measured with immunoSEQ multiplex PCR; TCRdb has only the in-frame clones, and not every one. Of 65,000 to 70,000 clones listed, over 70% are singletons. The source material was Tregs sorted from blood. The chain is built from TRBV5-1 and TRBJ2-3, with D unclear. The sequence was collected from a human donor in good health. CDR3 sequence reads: CASSLSESTDTQYF. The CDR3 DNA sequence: TGCGCCAGCAGCTTGTCAGAAAGCACAGATACGCAGTATTTT.